This T cell receptor (beta chain) was captured in a study of cytomegalovirus exposure and HLA in healthy donors. Germline CDR1 is SQVTM and CDR2 is ANQGSEA. V was clipped by 4 bases and J by 4 bases, with 10 bases between them. CDR3 length equals 12 residues. Comments on this clone: What it recognizes is unknown.

At the time of sampling, donors were nominally healthy, though unrecorded immune exposures were likely. Both 60 Vbeta primers and 13 Jbeta primers went into the PCR. Using immunoSEQ multiplex PCR, the repertoire was profiled, and TCRdb retains in-frame clones only, with some absent. The sample includes about 210,000 clones, approximately 82% of them seen just once. Overall study results and limits: Later on, a genetic analysis was performed. It linked a missense variant in DCLRE1C with V- and J-gene trimming of TCR beta. Most subjects had HLA-A and HLA-B alleles reportedly predicted accurately by TCR beta sequences.

The gene calls are TRBV29-1 and TRBJ1-2; perhaps TRBD1 as D (6 bases). The origin of this receptor is a woman in her fifties or sixties in good health and CMV-seropositive. Sequenced: PBMCs. CDR3 DNA: TGCAGCGTTGTCAGGGGTGTCTATGGCTACACCTTC. Translating it yields CSVVRGVYGYTF.